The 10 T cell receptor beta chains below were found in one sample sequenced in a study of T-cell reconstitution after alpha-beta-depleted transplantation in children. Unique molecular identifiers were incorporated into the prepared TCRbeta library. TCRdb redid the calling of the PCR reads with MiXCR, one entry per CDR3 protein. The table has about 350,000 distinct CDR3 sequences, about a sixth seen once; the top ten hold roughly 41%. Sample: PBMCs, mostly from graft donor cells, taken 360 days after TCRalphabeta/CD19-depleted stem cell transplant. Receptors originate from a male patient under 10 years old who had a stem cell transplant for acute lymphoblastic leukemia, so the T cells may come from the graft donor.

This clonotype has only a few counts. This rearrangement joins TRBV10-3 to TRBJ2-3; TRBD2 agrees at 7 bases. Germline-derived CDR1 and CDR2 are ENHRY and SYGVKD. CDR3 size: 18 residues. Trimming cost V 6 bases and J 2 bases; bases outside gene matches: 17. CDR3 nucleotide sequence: TGTGCCATCAGCTTCGGACTAGTCGACGCAACCTACACAGATACGCAGTATTTT. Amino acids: CAISFGLVDATYTDTQYF.

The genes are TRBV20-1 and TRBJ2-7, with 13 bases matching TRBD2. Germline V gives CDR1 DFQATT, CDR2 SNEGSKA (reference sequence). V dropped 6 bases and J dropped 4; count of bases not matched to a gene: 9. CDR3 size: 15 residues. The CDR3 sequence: CSAKRTSGGGYEQYF. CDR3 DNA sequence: TGCAGTGCCAAGAGGACTAGCGGGGGTGGTTACGAGCAGTACTTC.

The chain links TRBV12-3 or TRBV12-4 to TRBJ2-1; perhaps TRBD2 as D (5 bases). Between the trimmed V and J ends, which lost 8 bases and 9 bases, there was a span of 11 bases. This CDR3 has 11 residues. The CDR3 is CASSHAGEQFF. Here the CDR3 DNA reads TGTGCCAGCTCCCACGCGGGTGAGCAGTTCTTC.

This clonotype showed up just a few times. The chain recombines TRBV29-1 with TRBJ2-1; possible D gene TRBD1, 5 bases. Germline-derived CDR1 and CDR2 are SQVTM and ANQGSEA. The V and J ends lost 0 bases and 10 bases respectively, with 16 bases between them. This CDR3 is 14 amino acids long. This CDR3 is CSVEEWGLGEEQFF. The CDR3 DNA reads TGCAGCGTTGAAGAGTGGGGCTTAGGCGAAGAGCAGTTCTTC.

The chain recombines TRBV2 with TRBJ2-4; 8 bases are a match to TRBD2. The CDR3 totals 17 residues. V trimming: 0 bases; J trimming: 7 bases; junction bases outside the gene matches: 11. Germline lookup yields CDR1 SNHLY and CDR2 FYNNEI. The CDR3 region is CASSEALWAGLGNIQYF. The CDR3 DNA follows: TGTGCCAGCAGTGAAGCTCTTTGGGCGGGACTAGGGAACATTCAGTACTTC.

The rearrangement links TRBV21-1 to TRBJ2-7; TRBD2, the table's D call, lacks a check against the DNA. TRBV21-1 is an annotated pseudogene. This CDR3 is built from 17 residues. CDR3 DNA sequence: TGTGCCAGCAGCAGAAGATTCCTAGCGGGAAGGCTTTACGAGCAGTACTTC. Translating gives CASSRRFLAGRLYEQYF.

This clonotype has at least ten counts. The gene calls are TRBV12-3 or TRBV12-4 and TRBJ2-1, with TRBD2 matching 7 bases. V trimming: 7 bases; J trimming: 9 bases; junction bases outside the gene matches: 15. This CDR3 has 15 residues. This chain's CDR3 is CASTVGGAGEIEQFF. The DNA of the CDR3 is TGTGCCAGCACGGTGGGTGGGGCGGGAGAAATTGAGCAGTTCTTC.

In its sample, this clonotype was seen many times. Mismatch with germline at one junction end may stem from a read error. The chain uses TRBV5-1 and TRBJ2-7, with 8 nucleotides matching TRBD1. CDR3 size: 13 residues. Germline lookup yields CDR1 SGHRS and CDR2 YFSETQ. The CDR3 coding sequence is TGTGCCAGCAGCCTCGGGACAGGCTACGAGCAGTACTTC. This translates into CASSLGTGYEQYF.

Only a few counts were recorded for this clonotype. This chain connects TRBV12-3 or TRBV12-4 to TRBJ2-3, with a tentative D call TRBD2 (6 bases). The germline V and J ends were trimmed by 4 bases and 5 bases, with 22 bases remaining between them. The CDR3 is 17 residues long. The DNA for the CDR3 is TGTGCCAGCAGTTCACCGAAGGGGCGGGACGGGAGAGATACGCAGTATTTT. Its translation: CASSSPKGRDGRDTQYF.

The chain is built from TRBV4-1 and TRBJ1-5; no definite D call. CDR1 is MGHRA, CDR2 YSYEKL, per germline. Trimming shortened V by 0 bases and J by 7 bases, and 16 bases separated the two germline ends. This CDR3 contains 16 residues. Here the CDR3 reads CASSQDPPRGVQPQHF. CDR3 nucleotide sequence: TGCGCCAGCAGCCAAGATCCCCCCCGGGGTGTCCAGCCCCAGCATTTT.